This TCR beta chain was sequenced for a study of blood T cell repertoires in COVID-19. The wider study: COVID-19 samples, acute and convalescent, were from the United States, Italy and Spain. PBMCs, B-cell-depleted T cells, or T cells were the source of the cDNA or gDNA that made up the material.

The V end was cut by 5 bases, the J end by 1 base, with 17 bases between. Germline V lookup: CDR1 SGHNT, CDR2 YENEEA. CDR3 length: 17 amino acids. Libraries were prepared by immunoSEQ multiplex PCR; TCRdb keeps only in-frame clonotypes and omits some of them. Of some 150,000 clones listed, roughly 81% were seen once; the top ten hold around 1%. The sample was peripheral blood. The TCR sequence derives from a man aged 40-55 years with acute or convalescent COVID-19. The chain recombines TRBV11-3 with TRBJ2-2, with a possible D match to TRBD2 (5 bases). The CDR3 sequence is CASSPETLGLNTGELFF. As DNA, the CDR3 is TGTGCCAGCAGCCCCGAGACGTTAGGACTGAACACCGGGGAGCTGTTTTTT.